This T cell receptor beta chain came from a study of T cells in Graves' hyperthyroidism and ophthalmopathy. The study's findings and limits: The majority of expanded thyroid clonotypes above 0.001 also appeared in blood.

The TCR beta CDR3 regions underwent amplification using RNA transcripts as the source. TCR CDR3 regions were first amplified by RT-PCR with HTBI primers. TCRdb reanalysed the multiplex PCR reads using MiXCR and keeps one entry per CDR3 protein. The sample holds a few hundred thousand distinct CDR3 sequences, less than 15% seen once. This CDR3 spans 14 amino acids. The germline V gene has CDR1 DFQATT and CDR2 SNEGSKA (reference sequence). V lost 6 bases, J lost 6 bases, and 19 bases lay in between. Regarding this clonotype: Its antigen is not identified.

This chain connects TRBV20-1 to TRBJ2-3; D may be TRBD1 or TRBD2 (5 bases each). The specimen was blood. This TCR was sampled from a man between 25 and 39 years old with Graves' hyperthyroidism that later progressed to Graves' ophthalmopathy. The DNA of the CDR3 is TGCAGTGCCCCGAGGGGCTGGGGATCGGATACGCAGTATTTT. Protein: CSAPRGWGSDTQYF.